Described below is a single T cell receptor beta chain sequence and its context. These data originate in a study of blood T cell repertoires in COVID-19. About the research overall: Researchers got acute and convalescent COVID-19 samples from the United States, Italy and Spain. Nucleic acid was either cDNA or gDNA, and it came from T cells, B-cell-depleted T cells, or PBMCs.

V was trimmed by 3 bases and J by 8 bases, leaving 13 bases between them. The CDR3 has 13 amino acids. Per germline, CDR1 SNHLY and CDR2 FYNNEI. How the authors handled the data: Estimated nucleated cell counts came from reference gene primer amplification. The data were produced by immunoSEQ multiplex PCR, yet TCRdb's version contains in-frame clones alone and is incomplete. V, J and clone size are taken as reported in that table, and D and trimming were inferred from the DNA itself. Found here are some 82,000 clones, 75% to 95% of them singletons; the top ten hold about 2%. This sequence originates from a woman in her forties or fifties in a cohort sampled during active COVID-19. Sequencing used peripheral blood. This chain connects TRBV2 to TRBJ1-2; unclear D gene. The CDR3 DNA is TGTGCCAGCAGTGATCAACAGCTTACCGGCTACACCTTC. Translating gives CASSDQQLTGYTF.